The 27 T cell receptor beta chains reported below all come from one sample, sequenced in a study of molecular identifiers for immune sequencing clone quantification. TCRdb reprocessed the PCR reads with MiXCR, giving one entry per CDR3 protein. The table lists approximately 630,000 distinct CDR3 sequences, less than 30% of them singletons, with approximately 0.75% in the top ten. The sample comprised naive CD8+ T cells from blood, with Jurkat cell RNA spiked in. Subset denoted: FACS-sorted CD8+CD4-CCR7+CD45RA+ naive T cells. These receptors were collected from a human donor in good health. Some libraries in this study had Jurkat cell RNA spiked in.

The sample holds many counts of this clonotype. This chain uses TRBV5-4 with TRBJ2-7; D tentatively fits TRBD1 or TRBD2 (5 bases each). V was pared by 4 bases and J by 6 bases, with 8 bases between. The germline V gene has CDR1 SGHNT and CDR2 YYREEE (reference sequence). The CDR3 spans 11 residues. The CDR3 coding sequence is TGTGCCAGCAGCGAGGGGACCGAGCAGTACTTC. Its translation: CASSEGTEQYF.

The chain employs TRBV4-1 and TRBJ2-7; 7 positions agree with TRBD2. The CDR3 has 17 residues. Unmatched junction bases numbered 9, after V lost 1 base and J lost 0 bases. Germline CDR1 is MGHRA and CDR2 is YSYEKL. The CDR3 DNA is TGCGCCAGCAGCCAAGCGCTAGCGGTCCCAAGCTCCTACGAGCAGTACTTC. It codes for CASSQALAVPSSYEQYF.

This clonotype was picked up many times. The V call is TRBV15, the J call TRBJ2-1, with D maybe TRBD1 (5 bases). The CDR3 is 15 residues long. Germline CDR1 reads LNHNV; CDR2 reads YYDKDF (reference sequence). V was cut by 0 bases and J by 6 bases, with 12 bases left in between. The CDR3 DNA follows: TGTGCCACCAGCAGAGATCGTGGCAGGGCCAATGAGCAGTTCTTC. Encoded protein: CATSRDRGRANEQFF.

In this sample, this clonotype turned up a few times. The germline gene is not matched at one end of the junction; a read error may be the cause. J is TRBJ1-3 and V is TRBV20-1, with D hard to call. This CDR3 spans 11 amino acids. The germline V gene has CDR1 DFQATT and CDR2 SNEGSKA (reference sequence). This CDR3 is CSAPSGNAIYF. DNA of the CDR3: TGCAGTGCTCCGAGTGGAAACGCCATATATTTT.

This chain links TRBV7-2 with TRBJ2-1, with D unresolved. Germline V CDR1 and CDR2: SGHTA, FQGNSA. V was pared by 7 bases and J by 8 bases, with 18 bases between. The CDR3 runs to 14 residues. In DNA form, the CDR3 reads TGTGCCAGCACCCCCGAATTGGCCTTAGATGAGCAGTTCTTC. Its translation is CASTPELALDEQFF.

About this clonotype: At one boundary the junction diverges from the germline segment, which might be a read error. CDR3 loop: CASSISSTSSEQYF. The CDR3 coding sequence is TGTGCCAGTAGTATCTCATCAACTTCCTCCGAGCAGTACTTC. This chain uses TRBV19 with TRBJ2-7, with D unclear. Looked up from germline, CDR1 is LNHDA and CDR2 is SQIVND (reference sequence). The CDR3 spans 14 residues. The full variable domain, completed using reference TRBV19 and TRBJ2-7, is DGGITQSPKYLFRKEGQNVTLSCEQNLNHDAMYWYRQDPGQGLRLIYYSQIVNDFQKGDIAEGYSVSREKKESFPLTVTSAQKNPTAFYLCASSISSTSSEQYFGPGTRLTVT.

This clonotype has ten or more counts. The chain couples TRBV5-6 to TRBJ1-1; a possible D gene is TRBD1 (5 bases). CDR3 length: 16 amino acids. CDR1 is SGHDT, CDR2 YYEEEE, per germline. Trimming left V 4 bases short and J 4 bases short, with 20 bases between. DNA for the CDR3: TGTGCCAGCAGCCCCCCGGTCGGCAGGGTGTTCACTGAAGCTTTCTTT. It is translated as CASSPPVGRVFTEAFF.

This clonotype was recorded a few times. The rearrangement joins TRBV19 to TRBJ2-7; possibly TRBD2 for D (7 bases). V gave up 7 bases and J gave up 2 bases, with 15 bases separating them. This CDR3 has 14 amino acids. The V gene's germline CDR1 is LNHDA and CDR2 SQIVND (reference sequence). DNA for the CDR3: TGTGCCAGTACGGAGGGGGGGCCAGCCTACGAGCAGTACTTC. Protein sequence: CASTEGGPAYEQYF.

As regards this clonotype: The junction differs from germline at one of its ends, possibly a read error. The rearrangement links TRBV9 to TRBJ2-3; possibly TRBD2 for D (5 bases). There are 14 residues in the CDR3. Per the germline V gene, CDR1 is SGDLS and CDR2 is YYNGEE. The CDR3 spells CASSVISDPDTRYF. For the CDR3, the DNA is TGTGCTAGCAGCGTCATTAGCGACCCAGATACGCGGTATTTT.

This clonotype has only a few counts. The gene calls are TRBV20-1 and TRBJ2-5; D is possibly TRBD1 (7 bases). V dropped 6 bases and J dropped 0 bases, with 20 bases sitting between them. Germline values: CDR1 DFQATT, CDR2 SNEGSKA (reference sequence). This CDR3 has 16 residues. CDR3 nucleotide sequence: TGCAGTGCGAGGGGGCCTCTCGGGAGACACCAAGAGACCCAGTACTTC. It is translated as CSARGPLGRHQETQYF.

This clonotype was picked up a small number of times. The genes are TRBV12-3 or TRBV12-4 and TRBJ2-3, with unresolved D. V lost 3 bases and J lost 6, with 4 bases in between. CDR3 size: 11 residues. CDR3 loop: CASSFMDTQYF. CDR3 DNA sequence: TGTGCCAGCAGTTTTATGGATACGCAGTATTTT.

As regards this clonotype: A much more abundant neighbour one base away suggests this may be a read error. The chain employs TRBV28 and TRBJ2-7, with TRBD2 matching 7 bases. The CDR3 runs 13 residues. CDR1 is MDHEN and CDR2 is SYDVKM in the germline V gene. V was clipped by 4 bases and J by 12 bases; unmatched bases: 12. CDR3 loop: CASSSLMAGGRYF. The CDR3 DNA reads TGTGCCAGCAGTTCGCTAATGGCAGGCGGGAGGTACTTC.

The V gene is TRBV4-1, the J gene TRBJ1-2; a weak D match, TRBD1 (5 bases). The germline V gene encodes CDR1 MGHRA and CDR2 YSYEKL. The length of the CDR3 is 15 residues. Deletions cut 0 bases from V and 4 bases from J, with 12 bases between. CDR3 sequence (DNA): TGCGCCAGCAGCCAAGATAAATGGGGGAGCTATGGCTACACCTTC. This translates into CASSQDKWGSYGYTF.

This clonotype was seen ten or more times. V and J are TRBV5-4 and TRBJ1-5; TRBD1 matches 7 bases. The CDR3 length is 13 residues. The ends lost 4 bases at V and 5 bases at J; junction bases unmatched: 3. Germline CDR1 is SGHNT and CDR2 is YYREEE (reference sequence). The DNA for the CDR3 is TGTGCCAGCAGCACAGGGACAGATCAGCCCCAGCATTTT. The encoded protein is CASSTGTDQPQHF.

This clonotype was counted between two and nine times. The chain uses TRBV20-1 and TRBJ1-2, with 7 bases matching TRBD1. The V gene's germline CDR1 is DFQATT and CDR2 SNEGSKA (reference sequence). The CDR3 loop spans 17 amino acids. Trimming removed 6 bases from V and 0 bases from J; junction bases left unmatched: 16. The DNA of the CDR3 is TGCAGTGCAAACCACTACAGGGGACTACAATCTAACTATGGCTACACCTTC. It encodes CSANHYRGLQSNYGYTF.

As for this clonotype: This could be a read error, since a much larger clone is one nucleotide away. The J gene is TRBJ2-7, the V gene TRBV5-6; no reliable D call. The CDR3 totals 13 residues. Germline loops: CDR1 SGHDT, CDR2 YYEEEE. CDR3 amino acids: CASSFAQSYEQCF. The DNA of the CDR3 is TGTGCCAGCAGCTTCGCCCAGAGCTACGAGCAGTGCTTC.

This clonotype was counted only a few times. The rearrangement uses TRBV20-1 and TRBJ2-7, with 7 nucleotides matching TRBD1. This CDR3 region has 13 residues. Germline V CDR1 and CDR2: DFQATT, SNEGSKA (reference sequence). With V trimmed by 2 bases and J by 2 bases, 3 bases remained unmatched. The CDR3 region has the DNA TGCAGTGCTAGATCGGGACAGACCTACGAGCAGTACTTC. Amino acids: CSARSGQTYEQYF.

About this clonotype itself: At one of its ends the junction is not consistent with the germline gene, which may arise from a read error. V usage is TRBV20-1 and J usage is TRBJ2-2, with TRBD2 as a possible D gene (5 bases). Germline CDR1 and CDR2: DFQATT and SNEGSKA (reference sequence). This CDR3 spans 14 amino acids. The CDR3 nucleotides read TGCAGTGCTAGAGATCGTAGGTGCACCGGGGAGCTGTTATTT. Residues: CSARDRRCTGELLF.

As regards this clonotype: A read error is possible here, since a much larger clone lies one base away. This CDR3 is missing its conserved last phenylalanine or tryptophan, likely due to a read error. The chain combines TRBV4-1 with TRBJ1-5, with 7 bases fitting TRBD1. Germline V gene lookup returns CDR1 MGHRA and CDR2 YSYEKL. Trimming at V came to 1 base and at J to 4 bases, leaving 4 bases not matched to a gene. The CDR3 is made up of 15 amino acids. CDR3 protein: CASSQGQGWNQPQHL. As DNA, the CDR3 is TGCGCCAGCAGCCAAGGACAGGGTTGGAATCAGCCCCAGCATCTT.

This clonotype was seen a handful of times. The rearrangement joins TRBV7-3 to TRBJ2-3; 11 nucleotides match TRBD2. The CDR3 sequence is 20 residues long. Germline V gives CDR1 SGHTA, CDR2 FQGTGA. The ends lost 2 bases at V and 2 bases at J; junction bases unmatched: 15. The CDR3 here is CASSLVSGTSGEYDTDTQYF. CDR3 bases: TGTGCCAGCAGCTTAGTGTCGGGGACTAGCGGTGAATATGACACAGATACGCAGTATTTT. The entire variable domain, with the rest obtained from reference TRBV7-3 and TRBJ2-3, is as follows: GAGVSQTPSNKVTEKGKYVELRCDPISGHTALYWYRQSLGQGPEFLIYFQGTGAADDSGLPNDRFFAVRPEGSVSTLKIQRTERGDSAVYLCASSLVSGTSGEYDTDTQYFGPGTRLTVL.

This clonotype was observed a few times. V gene TRBV19 combines with J gene TRBJ2-3; 8 nucleotides align to TRBD2. Looked up from germline, CDR1 is LNHDA and CDR2 is SQIVND (reference sequence). J gave up 7 bases and V 5 bases, and 8 bases lay outside the gene matches. The CDR3 consists of 14 residues. The CDR3 bases are TGTGCCAGTAGTTTCGGGACTAGTACTTATACGCAGTATTTT. It is translated as CASSFGTSTYTQYF.

Remarks on this clonotype: Compared with germline, one end of the junction differs, possibly owing to a read error. The CDR3 here is CASIGDRYSNQHQHF. The DNA for the CDR3 is TGTGCCAGCATTGGGGACAGATATAGCAATCAGCACCAGCATTTT. The chain carries TRBV6-6 and TRBJ1-5, with 7 positions matching TRBD1. The CDR3 extends over 15 amino acids. Germline assignment: CDR1 MNHNY and CDR2 SVGAGI (reference sequence).

Turning to this clonotype: As the CDR3 is not closed by the conserved phenylalanine or tryptophan, this likely results from a read error. The gene calls are TRBV25-1 and TRBJ2-1; the match to TRBD2 covers 11 bases. The CDR3 is 15 residues long. V gave up 5 bases and J gave up 8 bases; unmatched junction bases: 8. Germline CDR1 reads MGHDK; CDR2 reads SYGVNS. The CDR3 DNA sequence: TGTGCCAGCAGTCACAGACTAGCGGGGTCCGATGAGCAGTTCTAC. This encodes CASSHRLAGSDEQFY.

The gene calls are TRBV20-1 and TRBJ1-5; no clear D gene. Germline V CDR1 and CDR2: DFQATT, SNEGSKA (reference sequence). Trimming left V 6 bases short and J 0 bases short, with 15 bases between. The CDR3 length is 15 residues. CDR3 in amino acids: CSAHSVSNSNQPQHF. The CDR3 nucleotides are TGCAGTGCCCACAGCGTTTCTAATAGCAATCAGCCCCAGCATTTT.

The chain uses TRBV28 and TRBJ1-4; D is unclear. The germline gives CDR1 MDHEN, CDR2 SYDVKM. Trimming took 5 bases from V and 7 from J, leaving 20 bases between them. The CDR3 covers 16 residues. The CDR3, as DNA: TGTGCCAGCAGTCCCGACGGCGTACAGACTGGTGAAAAACTGTTTTTT. Its protein product is CASSPDGVQTGEKLFF.

As for this clonotype: A single base separates this from a much larger clone, so it may be a read error. The V gene is TRBV3-1, the J gene TRBJ2-5; D remains unclear. V lost 0 bases and J lost 1, with 15 bases in between. CDR3 length: 17 residues. Per germline, CDR1 LGHDT and CDR2 YNNKEL (reference sequence). This CDR3 reads CASSQDYADFSQETQYF. In DNA form, the CDR3 reads TGTGCCAGCAGCCAAGATTACGCGGATTTTAGCCAAGAGACCCAGTACTTC.

The chain uses TRBV25-1 and TRBJ2-3; a possible D gene is TRBD1 (6 bases). The V gene lost 2 bases and the J gene lost 5 bases, with 23 bases spanning the gap. Germline V gene data show CDR1 as MGHDK and CDR2 as SYGVNS. The CDR3 covers 18 residues. The CDR3 is CASSENTLGGAPGDTQYF. Here the CDR3 DNA reads TGTGCCAGCAGTGAAAACACCTTAGGGGGAGCGCCGGGAGATACGCAGTATTTT.